The following is a T cell receptor (beta chain) sequence with its context. Its target is not known. Isolated RNA was reverse transcribed in full, so expressed TCRB transcripts were sequenced. Repertoires were generated with immunoSEQ multiplex PCR, while TCRdb's copy carries only in-frame clones and drops some. Here the sample spans 280,000 or so clones, roughly 15% being singletons. Germline CDR1 is SGHAT and CDR2 is FQNNGV. Trimming took 5 bases from V and 2 from J, leaving 18 bases between them. The CDR3 totals 16 residues. This specimen belongs to a study of beta chain features in type 1 diabetes. Study-wide context: There were 107,917,701 sorted cells examined across all samples. Findings of the study overall: PCR might favor shorter templates, equally in patients and controls. People with Type 1 diabetes carried modestly yet significantly shorter TCRB CDR3s in all four CD4+ subsets.

This chain uses TRBV11-2 with TRBJ2-5; weak D call: TRBD1 (6 bases). Sequencing used naive CD4+ T cells from blood. The clonotype originates from a man aged 18 to 29 with type 1 diabetes. The CDR3 is CASSPGHRTVQETQYF. Here the CDR3 DNA reads TGTGCCAGCAGCCCGGGACACCGGACGGTTCAAGAGACCCAGTACTTC.